This record looks at one T cell receptor (beta chain) sequence and its context. Its antigen is unknown. CDR1 is MNHEY, CDR2 SMNVEV, per germline (reference sequence). The V and J ends lost 4 bases and 2 bases respectively, with 6 bases between them. The CDR3 length is 13 residues. These data are taken from a study of T-cell memory formation after mild COVID-19. In the study overall: For the most part, TCR clusters were specific to one donor.

Findings and limits, study-wide: Clones that contracted from day 15 to 85 were balanced CD4/CD8, while later expanders leaned CD4+. Contracting CD8+ clones were enriched in EMRA, CD4+ mainly in CM and EM.

The 5'RACE method, run with constant-segment primers, produced TCR alpha and TCR beta cDNA libraries (carrying sample barcodes and UMIs). TCRdb re-called the 5' RACE reads with MiXCR, one entry per CDR3 protein. Counted here are 250,000 to 350,000 distinct CDR3 sequences, around 19% occurring once; the ten biggest clones make up around 21%. The TCR originated in a man aged 18 to 30 who had mild COVID-19 (a few samples of this study predate the infection). Cell type and time point are not known. The sequencing sample was made of PBMCs or a T cell subset sorted from them (not recorded which). The V gene is TRBV27, the J gene TRBJ2-1, with unresolved D. The DNA for the CDR3 is TGTGCCAGCAGTTCGAGCCCCTACAATGAGCAGTTCTTC. This encodes CASSSSPYNEQFF.